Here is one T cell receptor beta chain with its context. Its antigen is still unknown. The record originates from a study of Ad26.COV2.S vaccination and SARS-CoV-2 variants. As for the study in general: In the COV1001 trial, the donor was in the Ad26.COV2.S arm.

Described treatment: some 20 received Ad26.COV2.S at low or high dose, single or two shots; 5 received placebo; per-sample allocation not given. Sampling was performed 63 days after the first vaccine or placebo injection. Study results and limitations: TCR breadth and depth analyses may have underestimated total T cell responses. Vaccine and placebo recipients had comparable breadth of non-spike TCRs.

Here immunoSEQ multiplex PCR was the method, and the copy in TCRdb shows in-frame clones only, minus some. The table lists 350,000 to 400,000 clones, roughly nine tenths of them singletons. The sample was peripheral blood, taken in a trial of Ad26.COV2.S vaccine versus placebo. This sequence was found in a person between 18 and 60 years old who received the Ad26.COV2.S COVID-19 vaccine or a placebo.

CDR3 bases: TGCGCCAGCAGCTTGGGAGGGGGATCGCGAGGCAATCAGCCCCAGCATTTT. Residues: CASSLGGGSRGNQPQHF. V gene TRBV5-1 combines with J gene TRBJ1-5; weak D call: TRBD1 (6 bases). The germline V gene encodes CDR1 SGHRS and CDR2 YFSETQ. V shed 0 bases and J shed 2 bases, with 15 bases lying between them. There are 17 residues in the CDR3.